Listed below are T cell receptor beta chains from one sample, sequenced in a study of shared clonotypes between healthy human individuals. Assay used: immunoSEQ multiplex PCR; TCRdb lists only in-frame clones, some missing. The table records about 1.1 million clones, about 80% of them present only once. Material: memory CD4+ T cells from PBMCs. The source is a man aged 18 to 35 in good health. Some clones in this sample may be carry-over from other donors' samples. CDR3s include the opening cysteine and the closing phenylalanine or tryptophan. Fields, in order: D gene, J gene, clone size, V gene, CDR3 protein, CDR3 DNA. The D gene is left open where the match is weak. The size field is filled for only some rows; it gives once, few, many or a size class.

. TRBJ2-7 many TRBV9 CASSATYGSYEQYF TGTGCCAGCAGCGCTACTTATGGTTCCTACGAGCAGTACTTC
. TRBJ2-5 . TRBV28 CASSLAGMEETQYF TGTGCCAGCAGTTTAGCGGGGATGGAAGAGACCCAGTACTTC
. TRBJ2-3 . TRBV5-1 CASSEDWTVGQYF TGCGCCAGCAGCGAGGATTGGACGGTGGGGCAGTATTTT
TRBD1 TRBJ1-5 once TRBV4-3 CASSRDSSFQPQHF TGCGCCAGCAGCCGGGACAGTAGCTTTCAGCCCCAGCATTTT
. TRBJ1-5 . TRBV19 CASSFSRTANQPQHF TGTGCCAGTAGTTTTTCTAGGACAGCGAATCAGCCCCAGCATTTT
. TRBJ2-3 . TRBV4-3 CASSLTGVGTDTQYF TGCGCCAGCAGCCTTACGGGGGTGGGCACAGATACGCAGTATTTT
. TRBJ1-2 . TRBV28 CASSSYWDGYTF TGTGCCAGCAGTTCATATTGGGACGGCTACACCTTC
. TRBJ2-3 . TRBV5-1 CASSSSGAGTDTQYF TGCGCCAGCAGCTCCTCAGGGGCGGGCACAGATACGCAGTATTTT
TRBD1 TRBJ1-5 . TRBV19 CASSPPGQGYGPQHF TGTGCCAGTAGTCCTCCGGGACAGGGATATGGGCCCCAGCATTTT
. TRBJ2-7 . TRBV9 CASSVGRVGEQYF TGTGCCAGCAGCGTAGGCCGGGTCGGGGAGCAGTACTTC
. TRBJ1-1 few TRBV14 CASSQVSPQKAFF TGTGCCAGCAGCCAAGTCAGCCCTCAGAAAGCTTTCTTT
. TRBJ1-1 . TRBV5-8 CASSTRTEVKAFF TGTGCCAGCAGCACGCGGACAGAAGTGAAAGCTTTCTTT
. TRBJ1-2 . TRBV6-5 CASRANRGPGGYTF TGTGCCAGCAGGGCCAACCGGGGGCCGGGGGGCTACACCTTC
. TRBJ2-5 few TRBV29-1 CSVDGSGQVNQETQYF TGCAGCGTTGACGGGAGTGGGCAGGTGAATCAAGAGACCCAGTACTTC
. TRBJ2-5 . TRBV7-9 CASSLVETDETQYF TGTGCCAGCAGCTTAGTGGAAACTGACGAGACCCAGTACTTC
TRBD2 TRBJ2-1 . TRBV7-2 CASSLGTGTSVFSEQFF TGTGCCAGCAGCTTAGGCACCGGGACTAGTGTATTCAGTGAGCAGTTCTTC
TRBD1 TRBJ2-1 once TRBV29-1 CSVSGTGVSEQFF TGCAGCGTCAGTGGGACAGGGGTGAGTGAGCAGTTCTTC
TRBD2 TRBJ2-3 once TRBV2 CASKLAGSTDTQYF TGTGCCAGCAAACTAGCGGGTAGCACAGATACGCAGTATTTT
. TRBJ1-2 few TRBV20-1 CSATRVRGYTF TGCAGTGCCACACGCGTTCGTGGCTACACCTTC
TRBD1 TRBJ2-3 once TRBV28 CASSTPTGGKDTQYF TGTGCCAGCAGTACCCCGACAGGGGGCAAAGATACGCAGTATTTT
. TRBJ1-4 . TRBV15 CATSRDRVPTNEKLFF TGTGCCACCAGCAGAGACAGGGTTCCAACTAATGAAAAACTGTTTTTT
TRBD1 TRBJ2-5 . TRBV4-2 CASSPGQGPLQETQYF TGTGCCAGCAGCCCGGGACAGGGGCCCCTACAAGAGACCCAGTACTTC
TRBD2 TRBJ2-1 . TRBV9 CASSPRRLAGSNEQFF TGTGCCAGCAGCCCCCGGAGGCTAGCGGGAAGCAATGAGCAGTTCTTC
. TRBJ2-7 . TRBV7-2 CASSLLQAGIYEQYF TGTGCCAGCAGCTTACTCCAGGCGGGTATATACGAGCAGTACTTC
. TRBJ2-7 . TRBV2 CASSPQGYEQYF TGTGCCAGCAGTCCACAGGGCTACGAGCAGTACTTC
. TRBJ1-2 once TRBV7-9 CASSPTTSRDIDYGYTF TGTGCCAGCAGCCCAACCACAAGCAGGGATATAGACTATGGCTACACCTTC
TRBD2 TRBJ2-3 . TRBV14 CASSLLAVSTDTQYF TGTGCCAGCAGTCTACTAGCGGTTAGCACAGATACGCAGTATTTT
. TRBJ2-5 . TRBV2 CASSDFYGETQYF TGTGCCAGCAGTGATTTCTATGGGGAGACCCAGTACTTC
TRBD2 TRBJ2-3 . TRBV5-6 CASSLRTSAITDTQYF TGTGCCAGCAGCCTACGGACTAGCGCCATAACAGATACGCAGTATTTT
. TRBJ2-5 . TRBV5-1 CASSPGPEETQYF TGCGCCAGCAGCCCTGGACCAGAAGAGACCCAGTACTTC
TRBD2 TRBJ2-7 . TRBV5-1 CASSLTSGSNEQYF TGCGCCAGCAGCCTCACTAGCGGGAGTAACGAGCAGTACTTC
. TRBJ1-4 . TRBV4-1 CASTLGAVTNEKLFF TGCGCCAGCACCCTGGGGGCGGTGACTAATGAAAAACTGTTTTTT
. TRBJ2-7 . TRBV28 CASSLQGSEQYF TGTGCCAGCAGTTTGCAGGGGTCCGAGCAGTACTTC
. TRBJ2-7 . TRBV7-3 CASSLTGRSSYEQYF TGTGCCAGCAGCTTAACCGGCCGGAGCTCCTACGAGCAGTACTTC
TRBD2 TRBJ2-1 once TRBV9 CASSVLAEHDNEQFF TGTGCCAGCAGCGTCCTAGCGGAGCATGACAATGAGCAGTTCTTC
TRBD2 TRBJ2-1 . TRBV11-2 CASSPRLAGGWENEQFF TGTGCCAGCAGCCCCCGACTAGCGGGAGGATGGGAAAATGAGCAGTTCTTC
TRBD2 TRBJ2-1 once TRBV11-3 CASSTGTSSLNEQFF TGTGCCAGCAGTACCGGGACTAGCTCGTTGAATGAGCAGTTCTTC